The 28 T cell receptor beta chains below all came from one sample that was sequenced in a study of cytomegalovirus exposure and HLA in healthy donors. Only in-frame clones appear in the TCRdb table, and some are missing; sequencing was by immunoSEQ multiplex PCR. The table lists 240,000 or so clones, around 86% of them singletons. The sequencing sample was made of PBMCs. These receptors were obtained from a woman in her 30s in good health and CMV-seropositive.

The rearrangement links TRBV28 to TRBJ1-1; 12 bases are a match to TRBD1. Germline CDR1 reads MDHEN; CDR2 reads SYDVKM. This CDR3 spans 15 amino acids. The junction had 10 bases not matched to a gene; V was cut back by 4 bases and J by 10 bases. The CDR3 sequence: CASSSSPGQGARAFF. The CDR3 DNA follows: TGTGCCAGCAGTTCTAGTCCGGGACAGGGGGCTAGAGCTTTCTTT.

The chain joins TRBV27 to TRBJ2-7, with 7 bases fitting TRBD2. Germline lookup yields CDR1 MNHEY and CDR2 SMNVEV (reference sequence). The CDR3 is made up of 13 amino acids. V dropped 7 bases and J dropped 2; count of bases not matched to a gene: 5. CDR3 amino acids: CASIAAGTYEQYF. CDR3 coding DNA: TGTGCCAGCATTGCAGCGGGGACCTACGAGCAGTACTTC.

V usage is TRBV27 and J usage is TRBJ2-1; TRBD2 matches at 14 bases. Trimming took 2 bases from V and 8 from J; bases not matched to a gene: 5. Germline-derived CDR1 and CDR2 are MNHEY and SMNVEV (reference sequence). The CDR3 length is 16 residues. The CDR3 nucleotides read TGTGCCAGCAGTTTAGAAAGGACTAGCGGGAGGTATGAGCAGTTCTTC. It specifies CASSLERTSGRYEQFF.

This chain links TRBV7-6 with TRBJ1-2; TRBD1 aligns across 7 bases. This CDR3 has 14 residues. The V and J ends lost 5 bases and 7 bases, in that order; junction bases with no gene match: 10. Germline CDR1 and CDR2: SGHVS and FNYEAQ. The CDR3: CASSARTGLGGYTF. The CDR3 DNA sequence: TGTGCCAGCAGCGCACGGACAGGTTTGGGTGGCTACACCTTC.

The chain employs TRBV10-3 and TRBJ1-2; TRBD1 is a possible D gene (6 bases). V lost 2 bases and J 6 bases, leaving 13 bases between the germline ends. Germline V lookup: CDR1 ENHRY, CDR2 SYGVKD. The CDR3 runs 14 residues. For the CDR3, the DNA is TGTGCCATCAGTGAGGTCGGGGGGGCGGATGGCTACACCTTC. This codes for CAISEVGGADGYTF.

This chain uses TRBV10-1 with TRBJ1-1; D may be TRBD1 (5 bases). CDR1 WNHNN and CDR2 SYGVQD come from the germline V gene (reference sequence). The ends were cut back, 6 bases at V and 5 bases at J, with 13 bases in the middle. This CDR3 region has 13 residues. The CDR3 region is CASRAGGGTEAFF. The CDR3 nucleotides read TGCGCCAGCAGGGCCGGGGGAGGTACTGAAGCTTTCTTT.

V usage is TRBV4-1 and J usage is TRBJ2-2, with 9 positions matching TRBD1. The CDR3 is 13 amino acids. Germline assignment: CDR1 MGHRA and CDR2 YSYEKL. The V gene end was trimmed by 4 bases and the J gene end by 6 bases; junction bases not matched to a gene: 0. CDR3 DNA sequence: TGCGCCAGCAGCCGACAGGGGGCCGGGGAGCTGTTTTTT. Its protein product is CASSRQGAGELFF.

With respect to this clone: Other nucleotide sequences from this sample produce the same CDR3. This chain links TRBV5-1 with TRBJ1-2; 7 nucleotides match TRBD1. The CDR3 loop spans 14 amino acids. CDR1 is SGHRS, CDR2 YFSETQ, per germline. Germline trimming cut 4 bases from V and 4 bases from J; bases unmatched to any gene: 7. The CDR3 protein is CASSIRTGGYGYTF. CDR3 bases: TGCGCCAGCAGCATAAGGACAGGTGGCTATGGCTACACCTTC.

The count of this clone is one. The chain is built from TRBV6-6 and TRBJ2-1, with 7 positions matching TRBD2. Germline loops: CDR1 MNHNY, CDR2 SVGAGI (reference sequence). J was trimmed by 3 bases and V by 7 bases; bases with no gene match: 12. CDR3 size: 16 residues. CDR3 nucleotide sequence: TGTGCCAGCAACCCCCTCGGGGGGAGGGACTACAATGAGCAGTTCTTC. Protein sequence: CASNPLGGRDYNEQFF.

CDR3 bases: TGCGCCAGCAGCTTGGCCGCGCTTTACAATGAGCAGTTCTTC. It specifies CASSLAALYNEQFF. The chain uses TRBV5-1 and TRBJ2-1, with D unclear. The V end was cut by 0 bases, the J end by 4 bases, with 8 bases between. Looked up from germline, CDR1 is SGHRS and CDR2 is YFSETQ. The CDR3 is 14 amino acids.

Points on this clone: The same CDR3 is also encoded by other DNA sequences in this sample. The chain is built from TRBV5-1 and TRBJ2-7, with 12 nucleotides matching TRBD2. The J segment lost 3 bases and the V segment lost 2 bases, leaving 3 bases of the junction unmatched. CDR1 and CDR2 (germline): SGHRS, YFSETQ. The CDR3 runs 15 residues. The CDR3 protein is CASSFLAGGGYEQYF. The CDR3, as DNA: TGCGCCAGCAGCTTCCTAGCGGGAGGGGGCTACGAGCAGTACTTC. Complete variable domain (other parts from reference TRBV5-1 and TRBJ2-7): KAGVTQTPRYLIKTRGQQVTLSCSPISGHRSVSWYQQTPGQGLQFLFEYFSETQRNKGNFPGRFSGRQFSNSRSEMNVSTLELGDSALYLCASSFLAGGGYEQYFGPGTRLTVT.

The V call is TRBV30, the J call TRBJ2-5; 10 nucleotides agree with TRBD2. This CDR3 region has 14 residues. The germline V gene encodes CDR1 GTSNPN and CDR2 SVGIG (reference sequence). The trim removed 6 bases at V and 5 bases at J, leaving 9 bases unmatched. CDR3 protein: CACFLAGGSETQYF. The CDR3 DNA follows: TGTGCCTGTTTTTTAGCGGGAGGATCGGAGACCCAGTACTTC.

This chain uses TRBV15 with TRBJ2-1; TRBD2 might be the D (5 bases). There are 15 residues in the CDR3. V was trimmed by 2 bases and J by 5 bases, leaving 13 bases between them. Germline V lookup: CDR1 LNHNV, CDR2 YYDKDF (reference sequence). CDR3 bases: TGTGCCACCAGCAGACCCTTCCGGGGAGACAATGAGCAGTTCTTC. Translating gives CATSRPFRGDNEQFF.

The chain joins TRBV25-1 to TRBJ2-3, with D hard to call. The CDR3 totals 17 residues. With 1 base removed from V and 0 bases from J, the gap between germline ends came to 14 bases. Germline V gene data show CDR1 as MGHDK and CDR2 as SYGVNS. Here the CDR3 reads CASSESEFLPSTDTQYF. Here the CDR3 DNA reads TGTGCCAGCAGTGAATCCGAATTTCTACCTAGCACAGATACGCAGTATTTT.

With respect to this clone: A junction end diverges from the germline sequence, so it may reflect a read error. The J gene is TRBJ2-1, the V gene TRBV9; TRBD2 matches at 9 bases. This CDR3 is built from 18 residues. The germline CDR1 and CDR2 sequences are SGDLS and YYNGEE. CDR3 sequence (DNA): TGTGCCAGCACCGCCGTGGTTGAAGCGGGAGGTCCTTACATTGAGCAGTTCTTC. Translation: CASTAVVEAGGPYIEQFF. The full variable domain, with the rest looked up from reference TRBV9 and TRBJ2-1, is DSGVTQTPKHLITATGQRVTLRCSPRSGDLSVYWYQQSLDQGLQFLIQYYNGEERAKGNILERFSAQQFPDLHSELNLSSLELGDSALYFCASTAVVEAGGPYIEQFFGPGTRLTVL.

The rearrangement links TRBV5-1 to TRBJ2-5; D may be TRBD2 (5 bases). Germline assignment: CDR1 SGHRS and CDR2 YFSETQ. The CDR3 covers 18 residues. The V end was cut by 0 bases, the J end by 4 bases, with 22 bases between. CDR3 amino acids: CASSLEVGSVFWGETQYF. The CDR3 DNA sequence: TGCGCCAGCAGCTTGGAAGTCGGTAGCGTCTTCTGGGGAGAGACCCAGTACTTC.

This chain links TRBV7-9 with TRBJ1-4, with 8 positions matching TRBD1. Germline V lookup: CDR1 SEHNR, CDR2 FQNEAQ (reference sequence). J gave up 8 bases and V 1 base, and 6 bases lay outside the gene matches. The CDR3 runs to 15 residues. The CDR3 region is CASSLGGQAGEKLFF. Written as DNA, the CDR3 is TGTGCCAGCAGCTTAGGGGGACAGGCTGGGGAAAAACTGTTTTTT. Based on the CDR3 plus reference TRBV7-9 and TRBJ1-4, the full variable domain is DTGVSQNPRHKITKRGQNVTFRCDPISEHNRLYWYRQTLGQGPEFLTYFQNEAQLEKSRLLSDRFSAERPKGSFSTLEIQRTEQGDSAMYLCASSLGGQAGEKLFFGSGTQLSVL.

This sequence joins TRBV29-1 and TRBJ2-1; no clear D gene. The CDR3 consists of 12 residues. Trimming took 8 bases from V and 5 from J, leaving 13 bases between them. Germline V gene data show CDR1 as SQVTM and CDR2 as ANQGSEA. CDR3 bases: TGCAGCCTTTGTTGGAGAAACAATGAGCAGTTCTTC. Residues: CSLCWRNNEQFF.

This clone showed up just a few times. The chain joins TRBV6-6 to TRBJ2-7, with D maybe TRBD1 (6 bases). The ends were cut back, 2 bases at V and 4 bases at J, with 12 bases in the middle. CDR1 and CDR2 from the germline V gene are MNHNY and SVGAGI (reference sequence). This CDR3 comprises 14 residues. The CDR3 loop reads CASSYMQGWYEQYF. CDR3 DNA: TGTGCCAGCAGTTACATGCAGGGGTGGTACGAGCAGTACTTC.

The rearrangement joins TRBV4-2 to TRBJ2-3, with TRBD2 matching 8 bases. Germline loops: CDR1 LGHNA, CDR2 YNFKEQ. The CDR3 runs 15 residues. V lost 5 bases and J lost 2; bases outside the gene matches: 6. CDR3: CASSYTSGNTDTQYF. As DNA, the CDR3 is TGTGCCAGCAGCTACACTAGCGGAAACACAGATACGCAGTATTTT.

V and J are TRBV29-1 and TRBJ2-7; 12 positions match TRBD1. J was trimmed by 6 bases and V by 4 bases; bases with no gene match: 4. Germline CDR1 SQVTM, CDR2 ANQGSEA. The CDR3 contains 13 residues. CDR3 protein: CSVAGTGGSEQYF. For the CDR3, the DNA is TGCAGCGTTGCCGGGACAGGGGGCAGCGAGCAGTACTTC.

This chain links TRBV6-5 with TRBJ1-1; 7 bases align to TRBD1. The CDR3 spans 13 residues. Germline assignment: CDR1 MNHEY and CDR2 SVGAGI. The V gene end was trimmed by 5 bases and the J gene end by 5 bases; junction bases not matched to a gene: 5. This chain's CDR3 is CASSRQGRTEAFF. CDR3 sequence (DNA): TGTGCCAGCAGTCGACAGGGAAGGACTGAAGCTTTCTTT.

The chain is built from TRBV27 and TRBJ2-1; no definite D call. Germline V gene data show CDR1 as MNHEY and CDR2 as SMNVEV (reference sequence). Trimming shortened V by 0 bases and J by 0 bases, and 9 bases separated the two germline ends. This CDR3 has 16 residues. The CDR3 DNA follows: TGTGCCAGCAGTTTATCGTCAAGGAGCTCCTACAATGAGCAGTTCTTC. This sequence encodes CASSLSSRSSYNEQFF.

This clone appeared a single time. V gene TRBV2 combines with J gene TRBJ2-1; TRBD1 matches at 7 bases. CDR3 length equals 15 residues. With V trimmed by 5 bases and J by 2 bases, 6 bases remained unmatched. The germline V gene encodes CDR1 SNHLY and CDR2 FYNNEI. Here the CDR3 reads CASSTQGETYNEQFF. CDR3 sequence (DNA): TGTGCCAGCAGTACGCAGGGGGAAACCTACAATGAGCAGTTCTTC. Variable domain in full (rest from reference TRBV2 and TRBJ2-1): EPEVTQTPSHQVTQMGQEVILRCVPISNHLYFYWYRQILGQKVEFLVSFYNNEISEKSEIFDDQFSVERPDGSNFTLKIRSTKLEDSAMYFCASSTQGETYNEQFFGPGTRLTVL.

The genes are TRBV4-1 and TRBJ2-5; maybe TRBD1 (6 bases). V was pared by 1 base and J by 5 bases, with 17 bases between. The length of the CDR3 is 16 residues. Germline V CDR1 and CDR2: MGHRA, YSYEKL. The CDR3 here is CASSQAFQGPDETQYF. The DNA of the CDR3 is TGCGCCAGCAGCCAAGCGTTCCAGGGGCCGGATGAGACCCAGTACTTC.

The V call is TRBV5-1, the J call TRBJ1-4; D not certain. This CDR3 region has 15 residues. Germline-derived CDR1 and CDR2 are SGHRS and YFSETQ. V lost 0 bases and J 1 base, leaving 7 bases between the germline ends. The CDR3 reads CASSLAFVTNEKLFF. The CDR3, as DNA: TGCGCCAGCAGCTTGGCATTTGTAACTAATGAAAAACTGTTTTTT.

This clone showed up many times. This rearrangement joins TRBV2 to TRBJ1-5; D ambiguous. Per the germline V gene, CDR1 is SNHLY and CDR2 is FYNNEI. The V end lost 4 bases, the J end lost 3 bases, and 7 bases lay between the germline ends. There are 13 residues in the CDR3. The CDR3 loop reads CASSGGNNQPQHF. The CDR3 bases are TGTGCCAGCAGTGGCGGAAACAATCAGCCCCAGCATTTT.

V and J are TRBV5-1 and TRBJ2-7, with 10 positions matching TRBD1. CDR3 size: 17 residues. The ends lost 3 bases at V and 0 bases at J; junction bases unmatched: 9. Germline values: CDR1 SGHRS, CDR2 YFSETQ. CDR3 bases: TGCGCCAGCAGCTCTCAACCCCGGGACAGGGGCTCCTACGAGCAGTACTTC. Amino acids: CASSSQPRDRGSYEQYF.